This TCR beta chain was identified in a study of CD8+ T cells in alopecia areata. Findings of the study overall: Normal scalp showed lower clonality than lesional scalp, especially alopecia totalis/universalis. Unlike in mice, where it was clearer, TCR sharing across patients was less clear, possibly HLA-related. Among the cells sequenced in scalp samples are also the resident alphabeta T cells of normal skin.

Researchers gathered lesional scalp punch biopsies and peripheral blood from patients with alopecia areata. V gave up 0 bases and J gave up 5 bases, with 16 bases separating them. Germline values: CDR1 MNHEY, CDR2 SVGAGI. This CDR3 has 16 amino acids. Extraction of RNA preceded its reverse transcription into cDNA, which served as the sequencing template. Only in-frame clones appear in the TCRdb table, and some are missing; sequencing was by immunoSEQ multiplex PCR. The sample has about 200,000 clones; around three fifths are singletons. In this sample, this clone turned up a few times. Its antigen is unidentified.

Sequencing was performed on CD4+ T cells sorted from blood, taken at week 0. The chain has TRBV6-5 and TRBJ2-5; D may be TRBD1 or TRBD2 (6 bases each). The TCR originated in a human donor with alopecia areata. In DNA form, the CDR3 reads TGTGCCAGCAGTTACTCGCTTGGGGGGCGCCCGGAGACCCAGTACTTC. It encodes CASSYSLGGRPETQYF.